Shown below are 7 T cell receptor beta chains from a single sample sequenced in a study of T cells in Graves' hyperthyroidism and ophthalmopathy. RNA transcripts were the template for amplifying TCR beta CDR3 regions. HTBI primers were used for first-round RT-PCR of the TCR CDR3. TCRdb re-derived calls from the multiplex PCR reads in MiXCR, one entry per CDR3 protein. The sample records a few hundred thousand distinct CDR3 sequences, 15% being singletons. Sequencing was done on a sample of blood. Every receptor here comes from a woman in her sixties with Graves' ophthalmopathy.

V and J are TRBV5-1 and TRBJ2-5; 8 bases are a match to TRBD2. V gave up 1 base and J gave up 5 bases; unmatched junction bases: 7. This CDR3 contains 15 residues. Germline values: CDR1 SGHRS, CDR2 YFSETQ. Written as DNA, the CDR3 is TGCGCCAGCAGCTTGAGCGGGAGTTTCATGGAGACCCAGTACTTC. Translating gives CASSLSGSFMETQYF.

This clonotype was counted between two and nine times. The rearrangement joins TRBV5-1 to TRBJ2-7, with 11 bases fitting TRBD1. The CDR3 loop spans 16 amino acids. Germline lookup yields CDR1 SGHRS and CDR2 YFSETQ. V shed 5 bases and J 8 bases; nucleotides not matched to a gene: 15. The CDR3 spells CASSAWTGGGKLQQYF. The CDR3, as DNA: TGCGCCAGCAGTGCCTGGACAGGGGGCGGAAAGTTACAGCAGTACTTC.

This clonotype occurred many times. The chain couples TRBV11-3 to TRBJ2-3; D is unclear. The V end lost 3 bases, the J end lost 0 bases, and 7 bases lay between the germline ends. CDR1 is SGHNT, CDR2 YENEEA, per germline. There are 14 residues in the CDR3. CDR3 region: CASSLAASTDTQYF. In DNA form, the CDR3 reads TGTGCCAGCAGCTTGGCGGCCAGCACAGATACGCAGTATTTT.

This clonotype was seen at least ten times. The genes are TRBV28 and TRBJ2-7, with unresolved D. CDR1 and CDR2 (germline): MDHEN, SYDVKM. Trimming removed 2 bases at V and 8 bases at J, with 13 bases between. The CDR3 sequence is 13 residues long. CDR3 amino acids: CASSLVRDAKQYF. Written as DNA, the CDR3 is TGTGCCAGCAGTTTAGTCAGAGACGCGAAGCAGTACTTC.

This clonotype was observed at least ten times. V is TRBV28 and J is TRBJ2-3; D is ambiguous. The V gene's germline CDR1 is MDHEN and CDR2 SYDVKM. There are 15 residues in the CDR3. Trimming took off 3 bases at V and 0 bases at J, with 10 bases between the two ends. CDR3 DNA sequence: TGTGCCAGCAGTTTCCGCGGTAGAAGCACAGATACGCAGTATTTT. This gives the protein CASSFRGRSTDTQYF.

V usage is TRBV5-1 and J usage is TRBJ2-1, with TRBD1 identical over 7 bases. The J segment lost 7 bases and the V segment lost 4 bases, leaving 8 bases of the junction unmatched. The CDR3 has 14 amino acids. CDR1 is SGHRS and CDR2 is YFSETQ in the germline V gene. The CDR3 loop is CASSVQGQRNEQFF. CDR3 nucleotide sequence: TGCGCCAGCAGCGTACAGGGACAGCGGAATGAGCAGTTCTTC.

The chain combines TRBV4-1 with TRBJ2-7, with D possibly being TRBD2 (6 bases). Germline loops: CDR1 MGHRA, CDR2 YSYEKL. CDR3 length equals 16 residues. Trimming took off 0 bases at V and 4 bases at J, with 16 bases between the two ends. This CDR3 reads CASSQENRAGSYEQYF. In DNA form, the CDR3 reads TGCGCCAGCAGCCAAGAGAATAGGGCGGGAAGTTACGAGCAGTACTTC.